Listed below are T cell receptor beta chains from one sample, sequenced in a study of T cells generated in artificial thymic organoids. Using its own MiXCR run on the 5' RACE reads, TCRdb lists one record per CDR3 protein. The sample comprises about 8,400 distinct CDR3 sequences, around 25% of which are singletons, and approximately 3.3% rests with the top ten. Their antigen targets remain unknown. What was sequenced was naive CD8+ T cells grown in artificial thymic organoids from cord blood stem and progenitor cells. These receptors were obtained from a human donor who gave cord blood stem cells for thymic organoid culture, a cardiac surgery patient who gave postnatal thymus, or a blood donor (not recorded which). The CDR3 runs from the conserved cysteine through the conserved F or W.

v_call,cdr3_length,j_call,cdr3_aa
TRBV18,15,TRBJ1-1,CASSFRQQLNAEAFF
TRBV12-5,11,TRBJ2-7,CASGLAREQYF
TRBV27,19,TRBJ2-4,CASSPLPTGWVPAKNIQYF
TRBV4-3,16,TRBJ1-5,CASSHHSQGLDQPQHF
TRBV11-2,15,TRBJ1-1,CASSLGRQGGSEAFF
TRBV6-2/TRBV6-3,13,TRBJ1-5,CASSRTGLQPQHF
TRBV2,14,TRBJ2-7,CASSLGRTTYEQYF
TRBV12-3/TRBV12-4,13,TRBJ1-5,CASSLGGHQPQHF
TRBV5-1,15,TRBJ2-6,CASSQGHSGANVLTF
TRBV12-3/TRBV12-4,13,TRBJ2-5,CASSFVQGKTQYF
TRBV4-1,15,TRBJ2-7,CASSPHRGRLYEQYF
TRBV10-3,12,TRBJ2-3,CAISQTGDTQYF
TRBV6-5,13,TRBJ1-2,CASSTRRRGGYTF
TRBV6-5,15,TRBJ2-1,CASSYSTGNSNEQFF
TRBV18,12,TRBJ2-7,CASSRDLYEQYF
TRBV12-3/TRBV12-4,16,TRBJ2-1,CASRGLADGSYNEQFF
TRBV19,13,TRBJ2-5,CASSPHRGETQYF
TRBV15,14,TRBJ2-4,CATSRGPAKNIQYF
TRBV12-5,15,TRBJ1-5,CASGLGTGKNQPQHF
TRBV7-4,15,TRBJ2-4,CASSLYPDRGTIQYF
TRBV7-9,13,TRBJ2-3,CASSLFVLGAQYF
TRBV3-1,18,TRBJ2-2,CASSQDLAGALHTGELFF
TRBV5-4,15,TRBJ2-1,CASSLVVGPGNEQFF
TRBV6-5,15,TRBJ1-2,CASRPGQPLNYGYTF
TRBV4-1,14,TRBJ1-1,CASSQSRPGPGAFF
TRBV18,16,TRBJ1-5,CASSPHPRVSNQPQHF
TRBV6-1,15,TRBJ2-4,CASGLGRRDKNIQYF
TRBV4-3,14,TRBJ2-2,CASSQGWRGGELFF
TRBV5-1,16,TRBJ2-7,CASSFYRGRGSCEQYF
TRBV4-3,14,TRBJ2-2,CASSRGPYTGELFF
TRBV15,15,TRBJ1-3,CATSRGSPCRNTIYF
TRBV10-3,15,TRBJ2-5,CAISDTGLTQETQYF
TRBV12-5,16,TRBJ2-7,CASGLTRDRGSGEQYF
TRBV7-2,14,TRBJ2-2,CASSLARGIGELFF
TRBV5-1,13,TRBJ2-7,CASSLGTHYEQYF
TRBV4-3,14,TRBJ2-1,CASSYRGCDNEQFF